This record concerns one TCR beta chain sequence. This CDR3 comprises 17 residues. CDR1 is LNHDA, CDR2 SQIVND, per germline (reference sequence). V trimming: 4 bases; J trimming: 5 bases; junction bases outside the gene matches: 14. The record originates from a study of blood T cell repertoires in COVID-19. The repertoire was sequenced with immunoSEQ multiplex PCR; TCRdb's copy has only in-frame clones and lacks some. The sample shows about 160,000 clones, around four fifths of them seen only once. The chain uses TRBV19 and TRBJ2-3; 8 nucleotides match TRBD1. This clonotype originated in a woman in her 50s who had recovered from COVID-19. Sequencing input: PBMCs or T cells enriched from blood (not recorded which). CDR3 protein: CASSTLWTGTYGDTQYF. The CDR3, as DNA: TGTGCCAGTAGTACCTTATGGACAGGGACATATGGAGATACGCAGTATTTT.